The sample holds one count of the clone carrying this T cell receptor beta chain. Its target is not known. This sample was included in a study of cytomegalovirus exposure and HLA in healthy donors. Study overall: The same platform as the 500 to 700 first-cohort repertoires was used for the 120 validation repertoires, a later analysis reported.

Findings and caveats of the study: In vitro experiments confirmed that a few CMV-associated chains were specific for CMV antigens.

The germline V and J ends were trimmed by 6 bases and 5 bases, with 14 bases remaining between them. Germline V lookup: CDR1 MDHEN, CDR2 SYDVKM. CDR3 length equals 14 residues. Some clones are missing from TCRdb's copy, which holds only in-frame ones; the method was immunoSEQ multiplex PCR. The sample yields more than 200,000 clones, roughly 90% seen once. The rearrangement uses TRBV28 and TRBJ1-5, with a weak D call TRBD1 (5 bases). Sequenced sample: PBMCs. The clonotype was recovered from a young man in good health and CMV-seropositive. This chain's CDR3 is CASSLQGSHQPQHF. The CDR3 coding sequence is TGTGCCAGCAGCCTTCAGGGAAGTCATCAGCCCCAGCATTTT.